This T cell receptor (beta chain) was recorded in a study of technical replicates of blood from a handful of donors. Produced via immunoSEQ multiplex PCR; TCRdb's table is partial and in-frame only. This table has some 70,000 clones, roughly 97% appearing once. The V and J ends lost 5 bases and 6 bases respectively, with 7 bases between them. This CDR3 has 11 residues. The germline V gene encodes CDR1 SGHTA and CDR2 FQGNSA. The origin of this receptor is a human donor in good health. V usage is TRBV7-2 and J usage is TRBJ1-2, with a possible D match to TRBD1 (6 bases). Input material: T cells isolated from PBMCs. DNA of the CDR3: TGTGCCAGCAGCCCAGGGGATGGCTACACCTTC. As protein: CASSPGDGYTF.